This TCR beta chain comes out of a study of sequential checkpoint blockade in melanoma. Study-wide context: TCRbeta immunosequencing was performed on DNA from 85 to 100 pretreatment melanoma tumor samples. Over 20 patients had matched tumor biopsies before treatment and at week 13 after nivolumab or ipilimumab alone.

By proportion, this clone is medium-sized. The treatment: randomized to nivolumab then ipilimumab (arm A) or the reverse (arm B). The trim removed 3 bases at V and 4 bases at J, leaving 9 bases unmatched. This CDR3 region has 16 residues. CDR1 is SGDLS and CDR2 is YYNGEE in the germline V gene. Sequencing was performed with immunoSEQ multiplex PCR; in TCRdb, only in-frame clones are kept and a portion is missing. The repertoire holds roughly 1,800 clones, with around 20% as singletons. The starting material was tumor tissue (inferred from file names), obtained from a patient given nivolumab and ipilimumab in sequence. The receptor comes from a human donor with melanoma. This chain links TRBV9 with TRBJ2-5; 10 bases are shared with TRBD1. Here the CDR3 reads CASSEGTGVLGETQYF. CDR3 DNA: TGTGCCAGCAGCGAGGGGACAGGGGTATTGGGAGAGACCCAGTACTTC.